The 21 T cell receptor beta chains reported below all come from one sample, sequenced in a study of radiation and T cells in renal cell carcinoma. Clones were read by immunoSEQ multiplex PCR, and TCRdb kept only the in-frame ones, dropping some. Here the sample spans around 74,000 clones, around four fifths being singletons. Sample time point: blood 4 weeks post-SBRT, at nephrectomy. Treatment here: 15 Gy SBRT to primary tumor, nephrectomy 4 weeks later. Sample: blood, taken from a patient whose treatment included radiotherapy and nephrectomy. The receptors come from a woman aged 55-70 years with renal cell carcinoma.

V gene TRBV5-1 combines with J gene TRBJ2-5, with D possibly matching TRBD2 (5 bases). CDR3 size: 14 residues. The V end was cut by 4 bases, the J end by 1 base, with 11 bases between. Per the germline V gene, CDR1 is SGHRS and CDR2 is YFSETQ. CDR3: CASSTGLLQETQYF. The CDR3 bases are TGCGCCAGCAGCACCGGACTTCTCCAAGAGACCCAGTACTTC.

This chain links TRBV5-4 with TRBJ1-4, with a possible D match to TRBD1 (5 bases). The ends were cut back, 4 bases at V and 7 bases at J, with 17 bases in the middle. The germline V gene encodes CDR1 SGHNT and CDR2 YYREEE (reference sequence). The CDR3 is 15 residues long. The CDR3 sequence is CASSLRDPGGEKLFF. Written as DNA, the CDR3 is TGTGCCAGCAGCCTCCGGGACCCCGGGGGTGAAAAACTGTTTTTT.

The chain combines TRBV7-6 with TRBJ2-5, with 11 nucleotides matching TRBD2. V gave up 4 bases and J gave up 5 bases; unmatched junction bases: 3. This CDR3 contains 14 residues. The germline CDR1 and CDR2 sequences are SGHVS and FNYEAQ. The CDR3 region is CASSSLAGGETQYF. DNA for the CDR3: TGTGCCAGCAGCTCTTTAGCGGGGGGGGAGACCCAGTACTTC.

V is TRBV28 and J is TRBJ1-1; 10 nucleotides line up with TRBD1. Germline V gives CDR1 MDHEN, CDR2 SYDVKM. V was clipped by 5 bases and J by 0 bases; unmatched bases: 15. The CDR3 covers 19 residues. The CDR3 sequence: CASSHGTGVWLFMNTEAFF. The CDR3 coding sequence is TGTGCCAGCAGTCATGGGACAGGGGTCTGGCTATTTATGAACACTGAAGCTTTCTTT.

This clone was counted a single time. The rearrangement links TRBV23-1 to TRBJ2-1; D assignment may be TRBD1 or TRBD2 (5 bases each). TRBV23-1 is an ORF, with its function uncertain. Trimming left V 1 base short and J 3 bases short, with 13 bases between. The CDR3 is 16 residues long. CDR3 sequence: CASSQLSGRSYNEQFF. The CDR3 coding sequence is TGCGCCAGCAGTCAATTATCGGGACGGAGCTACAATGAGCAGTTCTTC.

The J gene is TRBJ2-5, the V gene TRBV6-5, with TRBD2 matching over 12 bases. Trimming cost V 2 bases and J 2 bases; bases outside gene matches: 0. Germline CDR1 and CDR2: MNHEY and SVGAGI. This CDR3 region has 15 residues. In nucleotides, the CDR3 is TGTGCCAGCAGTTACCTAGCGGGAGGGCAAGAGACCCAGTACTTC. Its protein is CASSYLAGGQETQYF.

The CDR3 reads CASSLEETGPYGYTF. CDR3 sequence (DNA): TGTGCCAGCAGCTTGGAGGAGACAGGGCCCTATGGCTACACCTTC. The rearrangement joins TRBV5-4 to TRBJ1-2, with 7 positions matching TRBD1. There are 15 residues in the CDR3. CDR1 is SGHNT and CDR2 is YYREEE in the germline V gene (reference sequence). Trimming took 0 bases from V and 4 from J; bases not matched to a gene: 6.

The chain has TRBV4-2 and TRBJ1-2; unclear D gene. Germline CDR1 is LGHNA and CDR2 is YNFKEQ. The V end lost 10 bases, the J end lost 3 bases, and 21 bases lay between the germline ends. CDR3 size: 15 residues. CDR3 in DNA: TGTGCCACCTTCGGAGTGGTCCGCGGCGACTATGGCTACACCTTC. Translation gives CATFGVVRGDYGYTF.

There are a few counts of this clone. The V gene is TRBV7-9, the J gene TRBJ2-1; unclear D gene. V lost 1 base and J lost 5, with 12 bases in between. Per germline, CDR1 SEHNR and CDR2 FQNEAQ (reference sequence). The CDR3 consists of 15 residues. The CDR3, as DNA: TGTGCCAGCAGCTTAGGGTATGGCGCCGACAATGAGCAGTTCTTC. Translating gives CASSLGYGADNEQFF.

This clone was counted between two and nine times. The V and J genes are TRBV28 and TRBJ2-7; 7 bases match TRBD1. The CDR3 loop spans 13 amino acids. Germline V gives CDR1 MDHEN, CDR2 SYDVKM. V lost 6 bases, J lost 3 bases, and 5 bases stayed unmatched. The CDR3, as DNA: TGTGCCAGCAGCCCGGGACAGCACTACGAGCAGTACTTC. Amino acids: CASSPGQHYEQYF.

The rearrangement links TRBV19 to TRBJ2-5; either TRBD1 or TRBD2 may supply D (5 bases each). Trimming pared 5 bases from V and 4 bases from J, leaving 11 bases between. The CDR3 contains 13 residues. Germline CDR1 is LNHDA and CDR2 is SQIVND (reference sequence). CDR3 sequence (DNA): TGTGCCAGTAGTGAGGAGAGGGGAGAGACCCAGTACTTC. Translating gives CASSEERGETQYF.

The gene calls are TRBV27 and TRBJ2-1, with 7 bases identical to TRBD1. Germline CDR1 and CDR2: MNHEY and SMNVEV (reference sequence). V lost 10 bases, J lost 4 bases, and 7 bases stayed unmatched. The CDR3 length is 13 residues. The CDR3 nucleotides are TGTGCCACCGCCGGGACAGTGTACAATGAGCAGTTCTTC. The encoded protein is CATAGTVYNEQFF.

The chain has TRBV6-1 and TRBJ2-2; TRBD1 matches at 9 bases. The germline CDR1 and CDR2 sequences are MNHNS and SASEGT. The CDR3 runs to 15 residues. The junction had 7 bases not matched to a gene; V was cut back by 4 bases and J by 7 bases. This chain's CDR3 is CASSGGQGISGELFF. CDR3 in DNA: TGTGCCAGCAGTGGGGGACAGGGTATAAGCGGGGAGCTGTTTTTT.

The rearrangement uses TRBV4-1 and TRBJ2-5, with D unresolved. Germline CDR1 is MGHRA and CDR2 is YSYEKL. Trimming removed 2 bases from V and 2 bases from J, with 6 bases in between. The CDR3 length is 13 residues. CDR3 loop: CASSQSLQETQYF. CDR3 bases: TGCGCCAGCAGCCAATCGTTGCAAGAGACCCAGTACTTC.

This clone has only one observation. The V call is TRBV7-2, the J call TRBJ1-1; perhaps TRBD1 as D (5 bases). The CDR3 totals 15 residues. Per the germline V gene, CDR1 is SGHTA and CDR2 is FQGNSA. Deletions cut 1 base from V and 10 bases from J, with 19 bases between. For the CDR3, the DNA is TGTGCCAGCAGCTTAGGTGGTGGAAGACAGCGGCGAGCTTTCTTT. This codes for CASSLGGGRQRRAFF.

This clone was recorded once. The chain uses TRBV5-5 and TRBJ1-5; TRBD1 is a possible D gene (5 bases). The CDR3 extends over 13 amino acids. V was shortened by 0 bases and J by 7 bases, with 8 bases between the two germline ends. Germline loops: CDR1 SGHKS, CDR2 YYEKEE (reference sequence). CDR3 DNA: TGTGCCAGCAGCTTGGGGGGGTGGCAGCCCCAGCATTTT. Encoded protein: CASSLGGWQPQHF.

The DNA of the CDR3 is TGTGCCAGCAGCTTAGGGGCAATGGGGAATTCACCCCTCCACTTT. The encoded protein is CASSLGAMGNSPLHF. This sequence joins TRBV7-2 and TRBJ1-6; D gene unclear. Germline CDR1 SGHTA, CDR2 FQGNSA. V dropped 1 base and J dropped 7 bases, with 11 bases sitting between them. The CDR3 has 15 amino acids.

The rearrangement uses TRBV9 and TRBJ2-7; weak D call: TRBD1 (5 bases). Germline loops: CDR1 SGDLS, CDR2 YYNGEE. V was clipped by 0 bases and J by 0 bases, with 7 bases between them. This CDR3 has 14 residues. For the CDR3, the DNA is TGTGCCAGCAGCGTAGGTGACAGCTCCTACGAGCAGTACTTC. Its translation is CASSVGDSSYEQYF.

V is TRBV9 and J is TRBJ2-1; no firm D call. V was cut by 1 base and J by 0 bases, with 8 bases left in between. Germline values: CDR1 SGDLS, CDR2 YYNGEE. The CDR3 consists of 15 residues. The chain's CDR3 is CASSVQDRSYNEQFF. The CDR3 DNA reads as TGTGCCAGCAGCGTACAGGACCGCTCCTACAATGAGCAGTTCTTC.

The CDR3 DNA is TGTGCCAGTGGGGACAGGCCTCATCTTTATGGCTACACCTTC. It encodes CASGDRPHLYGYTF. The rearrangement uses TRBV19 and TRBJ1-2; 8 bases agree with TRBD1. This CDR3 comprises 14 residues. Germline assignment: CDR1 LNHDA and CDR2 SQIVND (reference sequence). V lost 8 bases, J lost 5 bases, and 10 bases stayed unmatched.

The V gene is TRBV6-6, the J gene TRBJ2-7, with 9 bases aligning to TRBD2. With 7 bases clipped from V and 3 bases from J, the junction kept 7 bases outside the gene matches. This CDR3 is 14 amino acids long. Germline lookup yields CDR1 MNHNY and CDR2 SVGAGI (reference sequence). CDR3 sequence: CASTDSGRSYEQYF. The CDR3 nucleotides read TGTGCCAGCACTGATAGCGGGAGAAGCTACGAGCAGTACTTC.